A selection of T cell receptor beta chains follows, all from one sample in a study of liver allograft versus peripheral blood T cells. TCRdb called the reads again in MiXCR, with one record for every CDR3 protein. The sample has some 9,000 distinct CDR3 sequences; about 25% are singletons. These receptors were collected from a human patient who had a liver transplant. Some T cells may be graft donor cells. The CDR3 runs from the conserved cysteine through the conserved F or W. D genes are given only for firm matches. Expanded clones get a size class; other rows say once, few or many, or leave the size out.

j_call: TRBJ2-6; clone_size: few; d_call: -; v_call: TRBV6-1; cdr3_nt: TGTGCCAGCAAGAGTCCTGGGGCCAACGTCCTGACTTTC; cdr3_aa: CASKSPGANVLTF
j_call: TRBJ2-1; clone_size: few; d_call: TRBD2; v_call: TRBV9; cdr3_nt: TGTGCCAGCAGCGTCGGAGGTAGCGGGAGTTACAATGAGCAGTTCTTC; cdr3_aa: CASSVGGSGSYNEQFF
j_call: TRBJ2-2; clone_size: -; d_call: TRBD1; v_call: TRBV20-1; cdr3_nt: TGCAGTGCTAGTCCCGCGGACAGGGTCGATACCGGGGAGCTGTTTTTT; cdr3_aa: CSASPADRVDTGELFF
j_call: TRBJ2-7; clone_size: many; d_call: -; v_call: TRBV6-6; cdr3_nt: TGTGCCAGCAGTTCTCCCGGGACACTTTACGAGCAGTACTTC; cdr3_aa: CASSSPGTLYEQYF
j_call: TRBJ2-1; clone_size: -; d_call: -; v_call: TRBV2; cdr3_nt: TGTGCCAGCGGACAGTACAATGAGCAGTTCTTC; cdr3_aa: CASGQYNEQFF
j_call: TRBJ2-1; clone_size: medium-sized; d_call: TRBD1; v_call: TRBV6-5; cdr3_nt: TGTGCCAGCAGTTACTCACTCCCAGGGGGCCCTTACAATGAGCAGTTCTTC; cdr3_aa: CASSYSLPGGPYNEQFF
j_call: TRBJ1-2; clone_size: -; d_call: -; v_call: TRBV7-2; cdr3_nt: TGTGCCAGCAGCCCAGGGGTCCATAACTATGGCTACACCTTC; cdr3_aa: CASSPGVHNYGYTF
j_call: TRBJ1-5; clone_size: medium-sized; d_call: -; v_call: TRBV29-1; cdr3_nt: TGCAGCGTTGTTGAGAGTAGCAATCAGCCCCAGCATTTT; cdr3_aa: CSVVESSNQPQHF
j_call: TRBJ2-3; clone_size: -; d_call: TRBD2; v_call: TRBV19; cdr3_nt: TGTGCCAGTAGTACAGCTTACACCAGCGGGGGGCGAGATACGCAGTATTTT; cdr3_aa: CASSTAYTSGGRDTQYF
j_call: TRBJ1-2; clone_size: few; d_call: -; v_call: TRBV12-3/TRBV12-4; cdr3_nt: TGTGCCAGCAGTTCCCAAGGGTATGGCTACACCTTC; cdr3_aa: CASSSQGYGYTF
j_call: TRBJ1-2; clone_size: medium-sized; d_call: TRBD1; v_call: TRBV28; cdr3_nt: TGTGCCAGCAGCCGCGGGACAGAAGAAAACTATGGCTACACCTTC; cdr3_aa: CASSRGTEENYGYTF
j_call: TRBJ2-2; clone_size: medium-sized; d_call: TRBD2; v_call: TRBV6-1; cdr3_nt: TGTGCCAGCGGTATTCCCATTTTTAGCGGGAGGTTCACCGGGGAGCTGTTTTTT; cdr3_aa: CASGIPIFSGRFTGELFF
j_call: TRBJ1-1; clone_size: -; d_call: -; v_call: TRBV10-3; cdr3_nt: TGTGCCATCAGTGAGCAGGGACGGGGTCAATTGAACACTGAAGCTTTCTTT; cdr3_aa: CAISEQGRGQLNTEAFF
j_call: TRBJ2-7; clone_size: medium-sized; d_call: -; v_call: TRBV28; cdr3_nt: TGTGCCAGCAGTTTGCACCGATCAGGGTCCGAGCAGTACTTC; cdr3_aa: CASSLHRSGSEQYF
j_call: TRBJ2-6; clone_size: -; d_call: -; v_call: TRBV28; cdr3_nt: TGTGCCAGCAGTCTAGGGGCCGGAGGCTCTGGGGCCAACGTCCTGACTTTC; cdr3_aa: CASSLGAGGSGANVLTF